The next 13 T cell receptor beta chains were all read from a single sample in a study of CD8+ T cells in alopecia areata. The sorting of pooled cutaneous lymph node cells relied on CD4, CD8alpha, NKG2D, NKG2ACE and other markers. Once RNA had been extracted, it was reverse transcribed into cDNA to act as the sequencing template. Generated by immunoSEQ multiplex PCR, the TCRdb table keeps only in-frame clones and is missing some. The sample has approximately 280,000 clones, none seen only once. Material for sequencing was CD4+ T cells sorted from a lymph node. The source is a C3H/HeJ mouse with alopecia areata. These mice share the MHC haplotype H2-k.

On this clone: Any gene name here is a mouse gene name. The read comes to an end 4 residues before the CDR3 does, leaving the germline J gene to fill in the end. The chain combines TRBV1 with TRBJ1-2; D may be TRBD1 (6 bases). V gave up 6 bases and J gave up 0 bases, with 11 bases separating them. The length of the CDR3 is 14 residues. Germline values: CDR1 NSQYPW, CDR2 LRSPGD (reference sequence). This chain's CDR3 is CTCSETGANSDYTF. The covered CDR3 bases are TGCACCTGCAGCGAGACAGGAGCAAACTCC.

A few counts support this clone. Gene names denote mouse genes. The read gets to within 4 residues of the CDR3 end, and the germline J gene fills in the rest. The J gene is TRBJ2-5, the V gene TRBV13-1; 10 bases are a match to TRBD2. The CDR3 sequence is 15 residues long. Looked up from germline, CDR1 is NSHNY and CDR2 is SYGAGN. Partial CDR3 DNA: TGTGCCAGCAGTCTCATCTGGGGGGGCGCAGAC. Translating it yields CASSLIWGGAD. The entire CDR3 protein reads CASSLIWGGADTQYF.

In its sample, this clone was seen many times. Gene labels here are mouse ones. The read stops 4 residues short of the end of the CDR3; the missing end is completed from the germline J gene. In the same sample, other DNA sequences code for this CDR3. The rearrangement links TRBV1 to TRBJ1-2, with TRBD1 identical over 7 bases. This CDR3 has 15 residues. CDR1 and CDR2 from the germline V gene are NSQYPW and LRSPGD (reference sequence). J was trimmed by 0 bases and V by 0 bases; bases with no gene match: 1. CDR3 protein: CTCSADQGANSDYTF. The DNA read from the CDR3 is TGCACCTGCAGTGCAGACCAGGGGGCAAACTCC.

This clone was seen a few times. The genes and germline here are from mouse. The missing CDR3 end, 4 residues past where the read stops, is filled in from the germline J gene. In the same sample, other DNA sequences code for this CDR3. The chain employs TRBV5 and TRBJ2-5, with 10 nucleotides matching TRBD2. This CDR3 has 14 residues. V was pared by 4 bases and J by 3 bases, with 1 base of the junction left unmatched. Germline values: CDR1 LGHNA, CDR2 YNLKQL (reference sequence). The CDR3 DNA, read in part, is TGTGCCAGCAGCCTACTGGGGGGGCAAGAC. As protein: CASSLLGGQD. The CDR3 reads in full as CASSLLGGQDTQYF.

Regarding this clone: Gene names refer to mouse genes. The CDR3 end falls 4 residues outside the read, so it is completed with the germline J gene. The gene calls are TRBV5 and TRBJ1-1; 8 nucleotides align to TRBD1. With V trimmed by 4 bases and J by 0 bases, 4 bases remained unmatched. Germline assignment: CDR1 LGHNA and CDR2 YNLKQL (reference sequence). This CDR3 is 15 amino acids long. The part of the CDR3 DNA that was read is TGTGCCAGCAGCCTGCCGACAGGGGCAAACACA. Residues: CASSLPTGANT. The complete CDR3 protein is CASSLPTGANTEVFF.

Comments on this clone: Each gene name is a mouse one. The CDR3 end is not reached by the read, which stops 4 residues before it; the germline J gene fills it in. The rearrangement uses TRBV31 and TRBJ1-2; 7 bases agree with TRBD1. CDR1 and CDR2 (germline): GKSSPN, SITVG. The V gene end was trimmed by 3 bases and the J gene end by 0 bases; junction bases not matched to a gene: 4. CDR3 length equals 14 residues. CDR3 in amino acids: CAWSGGQSNSDYTF. The CDR3 bases that were read are TGTGCCTGGAGCGGGGGACAGTCAAACTCC.

This clone showed up just a few times. These gene names are mouse names. The CDR3 end lies 4 residues beyond the end of the read and is filled in from the germline J gene. This chain joins TRBV5 and TRBJ2-1; TRBD1 matches 7 bases. The germline V gene has CDR1 LGHNA and CDR2 YNLKQL (reference sequence). CDR3 size: 13 residues. The trim removed 4 bases at V and 6 bases at J, leaving 3 bases unmatched. CDR3 DNA (partial): TGTGCCAGCAGCCGACAGGGCGGTGCT. Encoded protein: CASSRQGGA. The entire CDR3 reads CASSRQGGAEQFF.

On this clone: Gene names and germline refer to mouse. Sequencing ends 4 residues short of the CDR3 end; the germline J gene provides the rest. The same CDR3 can be traced to other DNA sequences in this sample. The chain carries TRBV13-2 and TRBJ2-2, with 9 positions matching TRBD1. Trimming cost V 5 bases and J 1 base; bases outside gene matches: 0. Germline V gene lookup returns CDR1 NNHNN and CDR2 SYGAGS (reference sequence). There are 14 residues in the CDR3. CDR3 bases read: TGTGCCAGCGGGGACAGGGGAAACACCGGG. Amino acids: CASGDRGNTG. The entire CDR3 is CASGDRGNTGQLYF.

Only a few counts were recorded for this clone. Gene labels here are mouse ones. Partial CDR3 DNA: TGTGCCAGCAGTCTGGGGGCCTCCTAT. Translating gives CASSLGASY. The full CDR3 is CASSLGASYEQYF. The chain links TRBV19 to TRBJ2-7; possible D gene TRBD2, 7 bases. With the read ending 4 residues before the CDR3 end, the germline J gene is used to fill in that end. Germline CDR1 reads FNHDT; CDR2 reads SITEND (reference sequence). Deletions cut 4 bases from V and 0 bases from J, with 8 bases between. The CDR3 sequence is 13 residues long. Full variable domain (missing parts from reference TRBV19 and TRBJ2-7): GGIITQTPKFLIGQEGQKLTLKCQQNFNHDTMYWYRQDSGKGLRLIYYSITENDLQKGDLSEGYDASREKKSSFSLTVTSAQKNEMAVFLCASSLGASYEQYFGPGTRLTVL.

This clone was recorded a few times. The gene symbols are mouse symbols. From the germline J gene comes the end of the CDR3, since the read stops 4 residues before it. The chain recombines TRBV14 with TRBJ2-3; 7 nucleotides agree with TRBD1. The V segment lost 2 bases and the J segment 0 bases; nucleotides outside the gene matches: 3. The CDR3 has 15 amino acids. Germline loops: CDR1 SGHDT, CDR2 FRDEAV. The CDR3 DNA, read in part, is TGTGCCAGCAGTTTAAGGGACAGTAGTGCAGAA. It translates to CASSLRDSSAE. In full, the CDR3 reads CASSLRDSSAETLYF.

This clone occurred a few times. All gene names here are mouse names. The read ends 4 residues before the CDR3 terminus; that terminus is restored from the germline J gene. This specimen includes other DNA sequences encoding the same CDR3. The V and J genes are TRBV1 and TRBJ2-5, with a tentative D call TRBD1 (5 bases). Germline V gene data show CDR1 as NSQYPW and CDR2 as LRSPGD (reference sequence). The length of the CDR3 is 14 residues. The sequenced part of the CDR3 DNA is TGCACCTGCAGTGCAGACAGGGAGGGAGAC. This sequence encodes CTCSADREGD. The full CDR3 protein is CTCSADREGDTQYF. Full variable domain (outside the CDR3, taken from reference TRBV1 and TRBJ2-5): VTLLEQNPRWRLVPRGQAVNLRCILKNSQYPWMSWYQQDLQKQLQWLFTLRSPGDKEVKSLPGADYLATRVTDTELRLQVANMSQGRTLYCTCSADREGDTQYFGPGTRLLVL.

This clone was counted between two and nine times. Genes and germline are mouse. The CDR3 reads CASAWLAETLYF. The DNA read from the CDR3 is TGTGCCAGCGCTTGGTTGGCAGAA. V usage is TRBV14 and J usage is TRBJ2-3; D gene unclear. The CDR3 is cut off 4 residues early in the read; its end comes from the germline J gene. Trimming took off 7 bases at V and 3 bases at J, with 9 bases between the two ends. The length of the CDR3 is 12 residues. The germline gives CDR1 SGHDT, CDR2 FRDEAV. The full variable domain, rest sourced from reference TRBV14 and TRBJ2-3, is EAGVTQSPRYAVLQEGQAVSFWCDPISGHDTLYWYQQPRDQGPQLLVYFRDEAVIDNSQLPSDRFSAVRPKGTNSTLKIQSAKQGDTATYLCASAWLAETLYFGSGTRLTVL.

Regarding this clone: Mouse germline and gene names are used. The read comes to an end 4 residues before the CDR3 does, leaving the germline J gene to fill in the end. The sample has other DNA sequences that encode this CDR3 too. The chain employs TRBV19 and TRBJ2-3; TRBD1 agrees at 9 bases. Germline trimming cut 2 bases from V and 3 bases from J; bases unmatched to any gene: 4. The CDR3 extends over 15 amino acids. Germline-derived CDR1 and CDR2 are FNHDT and SITEND (reference sequence). CDR3 sequence: CASSILGQGAETLYF. The sequenced CDR3 bases are TGTGCCAGCAGTATTTTGGGACAGGGCGCAGAA.